The 29 T cell receptor beta chains presented below share a single source sample, sequenced in a study of identical twins. TCRdb redid the calling of the 5' RACE reads with MiXCR, one entry per CDR3 protein. Seen here are about 890,000 distinct CDR3 sequences, around 12% observed once, and the top ten hold 1.5% to 2%. These data also formed part of another study, on yellow fever vaccine responses in identical twins.

The sample was PBMCs. These receptors were obtained from a woman under 30 in good health.

The table lists this clonotype with a few counts. The chain recombines TRBV12-3 or TRBV12-4 with TRBJ2-5; 14 bases are a match to TRBD2. V was clipped by 6 bases and J by 4 bases; unmatched bases: 4. The CDR3 loop spans 15 amino acids. Here the CDR3 reads CASRPGTSGGETQYF. The DNA of the CDR3 is TGTGCCAGCAGACCCGGGACTAGCGGGGGAGAGACCCAGTACTTC.

J is TRBJ1-4 and V is TRBV15; D is possibly TRBD1 (5 bases). The CDR3 totals 16 residues. V was trimmed by 3 bases and J by 11 bases, leaving 22 bases between them. Per germline, CDR1 LNHNV and CDR2 YYDKDF (reference sequence). In DNA, the CDR3 is TGTGCCACCAGCAGTAGCCGGGACCCCTCCTTGGGGAAACTGTTTTTT. The encoded protein is CATSSSRDPSLGKLFF.

The chain couples TRBV11-2 to TRBJ2-1; D ambiguous. Germline CDR1 and CDR2: SGHAT and FQNNGV. V was clipped by 0 bases and J by 9 bases, with 6 bases between them. This CDR3 spans 12 amino acids. CDR3 nucleotide sequence: TGTGCCAGCAGCTTAGATTTCGCTGAGCAGTTCTTC. Its translation: CASSLDFAEQFF.

This rearrangement joins TRBV20-1 to TRBJ1-1, with a weak D call TRBD1 (5 bases). Germline lookup yields CDR1 DFQATT and CDR2 SNEGSKA (reference sequence). V lost 5 bases, J lost 0 bases, and 16 bases lay in between. The CDR3 is 15 residues long. The CDR3, as DNA: TGCAGTGCTGGCCCACCCCAGGGTATGAACACTGAAGCTTTCTTT. Translated: CSAGPPQGMNTEAFF.

The chain has TRBV2 and TRBJ1-3; maybe TRBD1 (6 bases). CDR3 length: 15 residues. Trimming left V 6 bases short and J 5 bases short, with 17 bases between. From germline, CDR1 is SNHLY and CDR2 FYNNEI. CDR3 residues: CASRNDRKRRNTIYF. The CDR3 nucleotides read TGTGCCAGCAGGAACGACAGGAAAAGGAGAAACACCATATATTTT.

The V and J genes are TRBV11-2 and TRBJ1-5; D call uncertain. This CDR3 comprises 12 residues. With 5 bases removed from V and 7 bases from J, the gap between germline ends came to 9 bases. CDR1 and CDR2 (germline): SGHAT, FQNNGV. CDR3 nucleotides: TGTGCCAGCAGCCATCCGGGCCAGCCCCAGCATTTT. The encoded protein is CASSHPGQPQHF.

In its sample, this clonotype was seen a few times. The rearrangement links TRBV29-1 to TRBJ2-1; D is undetermined. Looked up from germline, CDR1 is SQVTM and CDR2 is ANQGSEA. The CDR3 spans 10 residues. The V and J ends lost 4 bases and 9 bases respectively, with 7 bases between them. This CDR3 reads CSVARLEQFF. DNA of the CDR3: TGCAGCGTTGCACGGCTTGAGCAGTTCTTC.

The chain links TRBV19 to TRBJ2-1; 8 bases fit TRBD2. After removal of 5 bases from V and 5 bases from J, the junction contained 11 bases not matched to a gene. CDR1 is LNHDA, CDR2 SQIVND, per germline (reference sequence). This CDR3 contains 16 residues. The CDR3 is CASSPSLAGGHNEQFF. CDR3 nucleotide sequence: TGTGCCAGTAGTCCCTCCCTGGCGGGAGGCCACAATGAGCAGTTCTTC. The full variable domain, completed using reference TRBV19 and TRBJ2-1, is DGGITQSPKYLFRKEGQNVTLSCEQNLNHDAMYWYRQDPGQGLRLIYYSQIVNDFQKGDIAEGYSVSREKKESFPLTVTSAQKNPTAFYLCASSPSLAGGHNEQFFGPGTRLTVL.

This clonotype was counted only a few times. The chain has TRBV24-1 and TRBJ1-4; D not certain. V was clipped by 3 bases and J by 5 bases, with 6 bases between them. The CDR3 has 13 residues. The germline CDR1 and CDR2 sequences are KGHDR and SFDVKD. CDR3 DNA sequence: TGTGCCACCAGTGATGGCTCGAATGAAAAACTGTTTTTT. It encodes CATSDGSNEKLFF.

This clonotype was counted ten times or more. The CDR3 nucleotides are TGCAGCGTTGACGGGATGGGTTCCGAGCAGTACTTC. Protein product: CSVDGMGSEQYF. This chain uses TRBV29-1 with TRBJ2-7, with TRBD2 as a possible D gene (5 bases). V lost 3 bases and J lost 6, with 12 bases in between. Germline-derived CDR1 and CDR2 are SQVTM and ANQGSEA. This CDR3 has 12 amino acids.

The chain has TRBV4-1 and TRBJ2-4; 8 bases fit TRBD2. The CDR3 has 17 amino acids. The V gene's germline CDR1 is MGHRA and CDR2 YSYEKL. Trimming took 0 bases from V and 2 from J; bases not matched to a gene: 6. This CDR3 reads CASSQELGLETKNIQYF. The CDR3, as DNA: TGCGCCAGCAGCCAAGAATTGGGACTAGAAACCAAAAACATTCAGTACTTC.

In this sample, this clonotype turned up a few times. The chain combines TRBV4-1 with TRBJ2-5; D ambiguous. CDR3 size: 16 residues. V lost 0 bases and J 4 bases, leaving 15 bases between the germline ends. Germline CDR1 MGHRA, CDR2 YSYEKL. The CDR3 loop is CASSQDSPGVTETQYF. The CDR3, as DNA: TGCGCCAGCAGCCAAGATTCACCGGGCGTAACAGAGACCCAGTACTTC.

This clonotype has a handful of counts. The rearrangement joins TRBV20-1 to TRBJ2-3, with 8 bases lining up with TRBD2. CDR1 and CDR2 from the germline V gene are DFQATT and SNEGSKA (reference sequence). The CDR3 is 17 residues long. Trimming removed 2 bases from V and 1 base from J; junction bases left unmatched: 11. The CDR3 is CSARLRGDPLRTDTQYF. The CDR3 coding sequence is TGCAGTGCTAGACTGCGGGGGGACCCCCTACGCACAGATACGCAGTATTTT.

This chain connects TRBV7-8 to TRBJ2-7; no definite D call. CDR3 length equals 13 residues. Trimming cost V 4 bases and J 5 bases, with 12 bases left between them. Germline CDR1 is SGHVS and CDR2 is FQNEAQ. CDR3 in amino acids: CASSSFGRDEQYF. Here the CDR3 DNA reads TGTGCCAGCAGCTCATTCGGTAGGGACGAGCAGTACTTC.

This clonotype was detected many times. CDR3 amino acids: CASSQDGRGVEAFF. CDR3 DNA: TGCGCCAGCAGCCAAGATGGCAGGGGGGTTGAAGCTTTCTTT. This chain links TRBV4-1 with TRBJ1-1; TRBD1 aligns across 7 bases. V was clipped by 0 bases and J by 7 bases; unmatched bases: 5. CDR3 length: 14 amino acids. The germline gives CDR1 MGHRA, CDR2 YSYEKL.

This clonotype came up many times. The CDR3, as DNA: TGTGCCAGCAGCGAGAGGGGGAATCCCTACCTCACAGATACGCAGTATTTT. Translation: CASSERGNPYLTDTQYF. The V call is TRBV5-5, the J call TRBJ2-3; D is possibly TRBD1 (6 bases). Germline assignment: CDR1 SGHKS and CDR2 YYEKEE (reference sequence). The CDR3 is 17 residues long. Trimming pared 4 bases from V and 2 bases from J, leaving 20 bases between.

The V gene is TRBV7-6, the J gene TRBJ2-7; 9 bases are shared with TRBD1. The V gene's germline CDR1 is SGHVS and CDR2 FNYEAQ. The CDR3 consists of 16 residues. V lost 1 base, J lost 0 bases, and 4 bases stayed unmatched. The CDR3 DNA follows: TGTGCCAGCAGCTTAGGCGGGACAGGGAGCTCCTACGAGCAGTACTTC. Protein product: CASSLGGTGSSYEQYF.

The chain uses TRBV3-1 and TRBJ2-2, with TRBD2 matching over 11 bases. Germline V lookup: CDR1 LGHDT, CDR2 YNNKEL (reference sequence). This CDR3 comprises 18 residues. DNA for the CDR3: TGTACCATCAGTTTTTATCTAGCGGGGGGATTGAACACCGGGGAGCTGTTTTTT. Translation: CTISFYLAGGLNTGELFF.

This clonotype has more than one count but fewer than ten. The J gene is TRBJ1-5, the V gene TRBV4-1; D not certain. The CDR3 loop spans 14 amino acids. The ends were cut back, 0 bases at V and 7 bases at J, with 10 bases in the middle. The germline V gene has CDR1 MGHRA and CDR2 YSYEKL. CDR3 DNA sequence: TGCGCCAGCAGCCAAGATGAGGGCCGGCAGCCCCAGCATTTT. It codes for CASSQDEGRQPQHF.

The genes are TRBV12-3 or TRBV12-4 and TRBJ2-2, with TRBD2 identical over 12 bases. V lost 7 bases to trimming and J lost 6 bases; unmatched junction nucleotides: 3. CDR3 length: 14 amino acids. The CDR3 nucleotides are TGTGCCAGCACTCCTAGCGGGGGGGCCGGGGAGCTGTTTTTT. Translation gives CASTPSGGAGELFF.

The table lists this clonotype with a few counts. The chain uses TRBV13 and TRBJ2-6; a weak D match, TRBD2 (6 bases). Germline loops: CDR1 PRHDT, CDR2 FYEKMQ (reference sequence). CDR3 size: 14 residues. V shed 4 bases and J shed 12 bases, with 16 bases lying between them. The CDR3 DNA is TGTGCCAGCAGCTCCCGGGGAGGCCTTCCCGTCCTGACTTTC. Encoded protein: CASSSRGGLPVLTF. The variable domain in full, with the rest retrieved from reference TRBV13 and TRBJ2-6, is AAGVIQSPRHLIKEKRETATLKCYPIPRHDTVYWYQQGPGQDPQFLISFYEKMQSDKGSIPDRFSAQQFSDYHSELNMSSLELGDSALYFCASSSRGGLPVLTFGAGSRLTVL.

The chain has TRBV5-1 and TRBJ2-1; TRBD2 agrees at 13 bases. Germline assignment: CDR1 SGHRS and CDR2 YFSETQ. The CDR3 is 17 residues long. V shed 1 base, J shed 4 bases, and the junction held 5 bases outside the gene matches. CDR3 bases: TGCGCCAGCAGCTTGTGGGGGACTAGCGGGACTTACAATGAGCAGTTCTTC. Its translation is CASSLWGTSGTYNEQFF.

This clonotype was recorded many times. V usage is TRBV5-1 and J usage is TRBJ2-1; 9 nucleotides line up with TRBD1. After removal of 2 bases from V and 5 bases from J, the junction contained 5 bases not matched to a gene. Per the germline V gene, CDR1 is SGHRS and CDR2 is YFSETQ. This CDR3 comprises 15 residues. In DNA form, the CDR3 reads TGCGCCAGCAGCTTACCCGGGACAGGGCACAATGAGCAGTTCTTC. Amino acids: CASSLPGTGHNEQFF.

A few counts support this clonotype. V and J are TRBV18 and TRBJ2-3; D is ambiguous. Trimming removed 2 bases at V and 2 bases at J, with 5 bases between. The CDR3 totals 13 residues. Germline CDR1 reads KGHSH; CDR2 reads LQKENI. As DNA, the CDR3 is TGTGCCAGCTCACCATTGGTCACAGATACGCAGTATTTT. Its protein product is CASSPLVTDTQYF. Combining the CDR3 with reference TRBV18 and TRBJ2-3 gives the whole variable domain NAGVMQNPRHLVRRRGQEARLRCSPMKGHSHVYWYRQLPEEGLKFMVYLQKENIIDESGMPKERFSAEFPKEGPSILRIQQVVRGDSAAYFCASSPLVTDTQYFGPGTRLTVL.

The V and J genes are TRBV12-3 or TRBV12-4 and TRBJ2-1; weak D call: TRBD1 (6 bases). The V gene lost 5 bases and the J gene lost 1 base, with 21 bases spanning the gap. This CDR3 contains 18 residues. The DNA of the CDR3 is TGTGCCAGCAGTCCTTCTAACAGGGCTCCGTTTTCCTACAATGAGCAGTTCTTC. It yields the protein CASSPSNRAPFSYNEQFF.

The sample holds a few counts of this clonotype. V gene TRBV27 combines with J gene TRBJ2-7, with D perhaps given as TRBD1 or TRBD2 (6 bases each). The CDR3 has 13 amino acids. Trimming pared 5 bases from V and 7 bases from J, leaving 15 bases between. In germline, CDR1 is MNHEY, CDR2 SMNVEV (reference sequence). The CDR3 DNA is TGTGCCAGCAGTCCCTACGGGGGCCGGGAGCAGTACGTC. Protein: CASSPYGGREQYV.

In its sample, this clonotype was seen a few times. The chain has TRBV12-3 or TRBV12-4 and TRBJ2-7; D gene ambiguous. Trimming took 5 bases from V and 7 from J, leaving 15 bases between them. This CDR3 has 13 residues. The CDR3 DNA reads as TGTGCCAGCAGTACAACCTACTTTGGGGAGCAGTACTTC. This encodes CASSTTYFGEQYF.

As to this clonotype: Germline and junction disagree at one end, which may indicate a read error. The V call is TRBV5-1, the J call TRBJ2-7, with unresolved D. Germline V lookup: CDR1 SGHRS, CDR2 YFSETQ. CDR3 length equals 13 residues. CDR3 loop: CASSLGSLYGQYF. The CDR3 DNA reads TGCGCCAGCAGCTTGGGGTCCCTCTACGGGCAGTACTTC. Using reference TRBV5-1 and TRBJ2-7 for the parts outside the CDR3, the full variable domain is KAGVTQTPRYLIKTRGQQVTLSCSPISGHRSVSWYQQTPGQGLQFLFEYFSETQRNKGNFPGRFSGRQFSNSRSEMNVSTLELGDSALYLCASSLGSLYGQYFGPGTRLTVT.

This clonotype appeared many times. The DNA of the CDR3 is TGTGCCAGCAGCCCTGAGTGGGACAGCTTCTCAGATACGCAGTATTTT. Its protein product is CASSPEWDSFSDTQYF. The chain couples TRBV3-1 to TRBJ2-3, with 7 bases aligning to TRBD1. Germline CDR1 is LGHDT and CDR2 is YNNKEL (reference sequence). V was clipped by 4 bases and J by 4 bases; unmatched bases: 11. This CDR3 is 16 amino acids long.